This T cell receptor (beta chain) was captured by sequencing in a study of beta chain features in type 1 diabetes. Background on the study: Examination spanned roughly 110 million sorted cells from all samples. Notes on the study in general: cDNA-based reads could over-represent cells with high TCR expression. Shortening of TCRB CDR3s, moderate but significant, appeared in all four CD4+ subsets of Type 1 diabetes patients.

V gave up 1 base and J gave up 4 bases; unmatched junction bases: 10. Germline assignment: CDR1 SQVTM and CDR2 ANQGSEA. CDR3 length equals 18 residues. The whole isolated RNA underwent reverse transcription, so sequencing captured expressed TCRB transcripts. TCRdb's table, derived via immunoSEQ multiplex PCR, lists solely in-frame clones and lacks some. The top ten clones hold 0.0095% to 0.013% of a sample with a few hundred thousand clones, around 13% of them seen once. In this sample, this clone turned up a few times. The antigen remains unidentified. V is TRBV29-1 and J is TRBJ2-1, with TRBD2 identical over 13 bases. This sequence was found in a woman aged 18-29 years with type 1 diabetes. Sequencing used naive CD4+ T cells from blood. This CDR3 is CSVEVTSGRAGRYNEQFF. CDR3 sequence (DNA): TGCAGCGTTGAAGTCACTAGCGGGAGGGCCGGGAGGTACAATGAGCAGTTCTTC.